Presented here are 11 T cell receptor beta chains from one specimen sequenced in a study of blood T cell repertoires in COVID-19. Repertoires were generated with immunoSEQ multiplex PCR, while TCRdb's copy carries only in-frame clones and drops some. The sample carries about 200,000 clones, approximately 82% recorded once. Input material: PBMCs or T cells enriched from blood (not recorded which). These receptors came from a woman aged 55-75 years with acute COVID-19.

The chain employs TRBV18 and TRBJ1-5; TRBD1 matches 7 bases. V shed 5 bases, J shed 5 bases, and the junction held 6 bases outside the gene matches. The CDR3 spans 14 residues. CDR1 and CDR2 (germline): KGHSH, LQKENI. DNA for the CDR3: TGTGCCAGCTCAGCCACAACAGGGGATCAGCCCCAGCATTTT. Translated, it gives CASSATTGDQPQHF.

V is TRBV7-8 and J is TRBJ2-5; D might be TRBD2 (5 bases). The CDR3 is made up of 14 amino acids. The V and J ends lost 1 base and 4 bases respectively, with 10 bases between them. The germline CDR1 and CDR2 sequences are SGHVS and FQNEAQ. Written as DNA, the CDR3 is TGTGCCAGCAGCTTAGGGGAGAAGATAGAGACCCAGTACTTC. This encodes CASSLGEKIETQYF.

The chain couples TRBV24-1 to TRBJ2-1; 7 bases agree with TRBD2. Germline V gene lookup returns CDR1 KGHDR and CDR2 SFDVKD. V lost 3 bases to trimming and J lost 3 bases; unmatched junction nucleotides: 4. The CDR3 is 15 amino acids. The CDR3 DNA follows: TGTGCCACCAGTGATGGGGGGGGGAACTACAATGAGCAGTTCTTC. Protein product: CATSDGGGNYNEQFF.

The chain carries TRBV18 and TRBJ2-7; D is ambiguous. The V end was cut by 6 bases, the J end by 0 bases, with 9 bases between. Germline assignment: CDR1 KGHSH and CDR2 LQKENI. CDR3 length equals 13 residues. The CDR3 here is CASSPLDSYEQYV. The CDR3 nucleotides read TGTGCCAGCTCCCCCTTAGACTCCTACGAGCAGTACGTC.

The chain links TRBV10-3 to TRBJ1-1; D gene uncertain. The V gene's germline CDR1 is ENHRY and CDR2 SYGVKD. Trimming pared 0 bases from V and 6 bases from J, leaving 14 bases between. There are 15 residues in the CDR3. In nucleotides, the CDR3 is TGTGCCATCAGTGAGTCGAAGATAGGGAGGTCTGAAGCTTTCTTT. This translates into CAISESKIGRSEAFF.

V and J are TRBV30 and TRBJ1-4; 8 bases are a match to TRBD1. The V and J ends lost 4 bases and 4 bases, in that order; junction bases with no gene match: 5. Germline V gene lookup returns CDR1 GTSNPN and CDR2 SVGIG (reference sequence). The CDR3 has 14 amino acids. CDR3 protein: CAWTRQGINEKLFF. The CDR3 DNA is TGTGCCTGGACCAGACAGGGGATTAATGAAAAACTGTTTTTT.

This sequence joins TRBV7-2 and TRBJ2-7; weak D call: TRBD1 (6 bases). The V gene lost 5 bases and the J gene lost 3 bases, with 17 bases spanning the gap. CDR1 is SGHTA and CDR2 is FQGNSA in the germline V gene. The CDR3 is 15 amino acids. CDR3 loop: CASSQGWSYYYEQYV. CDR3 in DNA: TGTGCCAGCAGCCAGGGGTGGAGCTACTACTACGAGCAGTACGTC.

This clone appeared once. This chain connects TRBV7-2 to TRBJ2-7; TRBD2 matches at 9 bases. The trim removed 4 bases at V and 6 bases at J, leaving 10 bases unmatched. CDR1 and CDR2 from the germline V gene are SGHTA and FQGNSA. There are 15 residues in the CDR3. The CDR3 DNA sequence: TGTGCCAGCAGCTCTTATGGGAAAGCGGGAGGCGAGCAGTACTTC. It is translated as CASSSYGKAGGEQYF.

This chain joins TRBV5-6 and TRBJ2-6; 9 bases map to TRBD1. Germline V gene sequence: CDR1 SGHDT, CDR2 YYEEEE. V gave up 9 bases and J gave up 0 bases; unmatched junction bases: 10. The CDR3 totals 17 residues. The CDR3 DNA follows: TGTGCCACCTCGTACGGGACAGGGAGCTCTGGGGCCAACGTCCTGACTTTC. Encoded protein: CATSYGTGSSGANVLTF.

The V and J genes are TRBV30 and TRBJ2-3; the match to TRBD1 covers 9 bases. The CDR3 runs to 16 residues. The germline V gene has CDR1 GTSNPN and CDR2 SVGIG (reference sequence). The V segment lost 0 bases and the J segment 2 bases; nucleotides outside the gene matches: 6. The CDR3: CAWSVPRDRVTDTQYF. The CDR3 region has the DNA TGTGCCTGGAGTGTACCCCGGGACAGGGTCACAGATACGCAGTATTTT.

The V and J genes are TRBV6-5 and TRBJ2-5; 7 bases agree with TRBD1. The CDR3 has 16 amino acids. CDR1 and CDR2 from the germline V gene are MNHEY and SVGAGI. V shed 2 bases and J 1 base; nucleotides not matched to a gene: 7. The CDR3 loop is CASSYPPGQRQETQYF. CDR3 sequence (DNA): TGTGCCAGCAGTTACCCCCCGGGACAGCGCCAAGAGACCCAGTACTTC.